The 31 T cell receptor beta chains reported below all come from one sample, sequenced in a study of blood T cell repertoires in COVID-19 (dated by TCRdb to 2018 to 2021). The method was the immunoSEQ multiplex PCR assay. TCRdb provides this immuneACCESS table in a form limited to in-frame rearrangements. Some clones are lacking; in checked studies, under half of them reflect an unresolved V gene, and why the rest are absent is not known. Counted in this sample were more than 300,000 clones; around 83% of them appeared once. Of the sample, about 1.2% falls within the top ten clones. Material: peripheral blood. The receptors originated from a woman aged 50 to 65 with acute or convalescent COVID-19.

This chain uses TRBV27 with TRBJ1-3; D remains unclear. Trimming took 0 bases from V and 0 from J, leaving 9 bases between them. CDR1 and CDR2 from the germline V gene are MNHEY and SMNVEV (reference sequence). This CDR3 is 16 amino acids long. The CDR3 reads CASSLSRVGSGNTIYF. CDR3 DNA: TGTGCCAGCAGTTTATCCCGGGTGGGCTCTGGAAACACCATATATTTT.

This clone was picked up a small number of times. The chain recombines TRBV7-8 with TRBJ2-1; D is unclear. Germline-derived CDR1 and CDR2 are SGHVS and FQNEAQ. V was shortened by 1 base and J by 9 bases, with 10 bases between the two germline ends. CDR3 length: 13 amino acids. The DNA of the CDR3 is TGTGCCAGCAGCTTAGAAACCCGCGGTGAGCAGTTCTTC. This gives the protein CASSLETRGEQFF.

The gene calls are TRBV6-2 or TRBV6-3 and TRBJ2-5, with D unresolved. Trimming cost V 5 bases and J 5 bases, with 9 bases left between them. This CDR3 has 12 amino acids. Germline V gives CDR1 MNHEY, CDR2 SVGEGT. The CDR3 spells CASSVEAETQYF. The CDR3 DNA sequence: TGTGCCAGCAGTGTAGAGGCCGAGACCCAGTACTTC.

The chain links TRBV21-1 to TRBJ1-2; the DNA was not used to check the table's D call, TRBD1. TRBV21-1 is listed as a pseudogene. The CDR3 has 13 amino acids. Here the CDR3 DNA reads TGTGCCAGCAGCAACCCGGGACAGTATGGCTACACCTTC. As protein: CASSNPGQYGYTF.

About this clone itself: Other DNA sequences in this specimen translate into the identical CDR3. The CDR3 reads CASSITGNTEAFF. CDR3 sequence (DNA): TGTGCCAGTAGTATAACAGGGAACACTGAAGCTTTCTTT. The V call is TRBV19, the J call TRBJ1-1; TRBD1 is a possible D gene (5 bases). Germline-derived CDR1 and CDR2 are LNHDA and SQIVND (reference sequence). Trimming took off 2 bases at V and 1 base at J, with 5 bases between the two ends. The CDR3 runs to 13 residues.

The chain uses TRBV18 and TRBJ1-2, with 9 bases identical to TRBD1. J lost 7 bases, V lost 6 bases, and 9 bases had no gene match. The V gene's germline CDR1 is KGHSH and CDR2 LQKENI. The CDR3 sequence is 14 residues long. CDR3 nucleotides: TGTGCCAGCTCCCCGGACAGGGGTCTTGGTGGCTACACCTTC. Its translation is CASSPDRGLGGYTF. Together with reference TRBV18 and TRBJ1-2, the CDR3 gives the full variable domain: NAGVMQNPRHLVRRRGQEARLRCSPMKGHSHVYWYRQLPEEGLKFMVYLQKENIIDESGMPKERFSAEFPKEGPSILRIQQVVRGDSAAYFCASSPDRGLGGYTFGSGTRLTVV.

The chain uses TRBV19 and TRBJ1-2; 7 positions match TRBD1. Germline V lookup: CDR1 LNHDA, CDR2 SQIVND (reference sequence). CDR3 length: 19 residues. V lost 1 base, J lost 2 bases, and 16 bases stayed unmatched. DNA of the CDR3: TGTGCCAGTAGTATAGGCCGGGACAGACAAAGGCCAATAAACTATGGCTACACCTTC. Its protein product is CASSIGRDRQRPINYGYTF. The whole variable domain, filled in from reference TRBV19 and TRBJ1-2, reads DGGITQSPKYLFRKEGQNVTLSCEQNLNHDAMYWYRQDPGQGLRLIYYSQIVNDFQKGDIAEGYSVSREKKESFPLTVTSAQKNPTAFYLCASSIGRDRQRPINYGYTFGSGTRLTVV.

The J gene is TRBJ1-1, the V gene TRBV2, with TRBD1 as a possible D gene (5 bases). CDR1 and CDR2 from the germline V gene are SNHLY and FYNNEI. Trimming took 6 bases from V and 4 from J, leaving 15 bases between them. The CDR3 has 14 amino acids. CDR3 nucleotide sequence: TGTGCCAGCAGCCCGCAGGGAATCGGCACTGAAGCTTTCTTT. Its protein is CASSPQGIGTEAFF. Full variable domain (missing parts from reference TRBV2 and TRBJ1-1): EPEVTQTPSHQVTQMGQEVILRCVPISNHLYFYWYRQILGQKVEFLVSFYNNEISEKSEIFDDQFSVERPDGSNFTLKIRSTKLEDSAMYFCASSPQGIGTEAFFGQGTRLTVV.

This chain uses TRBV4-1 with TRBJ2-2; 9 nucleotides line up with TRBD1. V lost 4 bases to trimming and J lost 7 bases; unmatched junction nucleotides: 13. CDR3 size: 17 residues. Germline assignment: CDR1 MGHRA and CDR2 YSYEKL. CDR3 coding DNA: TGCGCCAGCAGCCCCCTTAAGGGACAGGGAAAAATCGGGGAGCTGTTTTTT. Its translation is CASSPLKGQGKIGELFF.

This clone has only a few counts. As DNA, the CDR3 is TGTGCCAGCAGGCACCCTTTCAAGGGGGTAGGGGAAAAACTGTTTTTT. Encoded protein: CASRHPFKGVGEKLFF. V and J are TRBV4-2 and TRBJ1-4, with D maybe TRBD1 (6 bases). Germline loops: CDR1 LGHNA, CDR2 YNFKEQ. This CDR3 is 16 amino acids long. V was clipped by 6 bases and J by 8 bases, with 22 bases between them.

CDR3 in DNA: TGTGCCAGCAGCCACGCGACTGATTATGGCTACACCTTC. Translating it yields CASSHATDYGYTF. The rearrangement joins TRBV14 to TRBJ1-2; D not certain. CDR1 and CDR2 (germline): SGHDN, FVKESK. V was pared by 3 bases and J by 5 bases, with 10 bases between. The CDR3 contains 13 residues.

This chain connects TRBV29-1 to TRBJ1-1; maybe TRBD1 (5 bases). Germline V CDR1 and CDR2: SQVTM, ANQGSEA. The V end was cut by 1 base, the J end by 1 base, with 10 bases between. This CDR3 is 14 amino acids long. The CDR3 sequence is CSVEVWGSNTEAFF. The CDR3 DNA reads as TGCAGCGTTGAAGTGTGGGGCTCGAACACTGAAGCTTTCTTT.

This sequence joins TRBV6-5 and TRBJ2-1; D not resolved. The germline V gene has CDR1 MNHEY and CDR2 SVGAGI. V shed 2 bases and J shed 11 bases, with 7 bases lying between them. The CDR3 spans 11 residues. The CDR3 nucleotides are TGTGCCAGCAGTTACGGGCAAAAGCAGTTCTTC. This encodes CASSYGQKQFF.

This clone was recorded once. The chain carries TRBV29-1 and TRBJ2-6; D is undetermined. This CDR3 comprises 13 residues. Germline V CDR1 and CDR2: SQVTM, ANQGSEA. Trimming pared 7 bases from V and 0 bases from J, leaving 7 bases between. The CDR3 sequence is CSAASSGANVLTF. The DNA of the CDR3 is TGCAGCGCTGCCAGCTCTGGGGCCAACGTCCTGACTTTC.

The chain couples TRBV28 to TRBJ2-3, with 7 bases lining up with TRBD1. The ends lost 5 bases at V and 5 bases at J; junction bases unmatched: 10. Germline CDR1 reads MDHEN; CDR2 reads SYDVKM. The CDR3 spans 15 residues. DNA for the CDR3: TGTGCCAGCAGTCCACCCGGGACAGTTCAAGATACGCAGTATTTT. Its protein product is CASSPPGTVQDTQYF.

The CDR3 loop reads CASSHRDRGNEQFF. CDR3 DNA: TGTGCCAGCAGCCACAGGGACAGGGGAAATGAGCAGTTCTTC. The rearrangement links TRBV3-1 (or the pseudogene TRBV3-2) to TRBJ2-1; TRBD1 agrees at 10 bases. Germline V gives CDR1 LGHDT, CDR2 YNNKEL (reference sequence). The V and J ends lost 3 bases and 7 bases, in that order; junction bases with no gene match: 3. The CDR3 is made up of 14 amino acids.

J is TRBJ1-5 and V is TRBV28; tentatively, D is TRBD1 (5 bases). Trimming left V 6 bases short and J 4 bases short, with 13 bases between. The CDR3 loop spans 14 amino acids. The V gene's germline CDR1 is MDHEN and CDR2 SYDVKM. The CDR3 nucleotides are TGTGCCAGCAGGGGACTCCCCGTAAATCAGCCCCAGCATTTT. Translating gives CASRGLPVNQPQHF.

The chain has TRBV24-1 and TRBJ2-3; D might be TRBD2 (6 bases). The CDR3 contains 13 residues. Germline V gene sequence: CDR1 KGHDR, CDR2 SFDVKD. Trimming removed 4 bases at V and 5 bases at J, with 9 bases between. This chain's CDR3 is CATSDPGLDTQYF. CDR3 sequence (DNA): TGTGCCACCAGTGACCCGGGACTAGATACGCAGTATTTT.

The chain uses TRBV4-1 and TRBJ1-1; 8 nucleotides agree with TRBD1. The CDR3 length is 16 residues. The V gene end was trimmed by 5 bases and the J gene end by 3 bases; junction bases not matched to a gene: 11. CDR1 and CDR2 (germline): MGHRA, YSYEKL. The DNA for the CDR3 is TGCGCCAGCAGCGCACAGGGGGGCGGTTTAGACACTGAAGCTTTCTTT. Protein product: CASSAQGGGLDTEAFF.

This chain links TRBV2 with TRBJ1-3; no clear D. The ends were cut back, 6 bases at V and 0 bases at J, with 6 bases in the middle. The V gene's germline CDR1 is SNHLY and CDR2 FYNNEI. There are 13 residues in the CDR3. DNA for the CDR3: TGTGCCAGCAGGCACTACTCTGGAAACACCATATATTTT. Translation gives CASRHYSGNTIYF.

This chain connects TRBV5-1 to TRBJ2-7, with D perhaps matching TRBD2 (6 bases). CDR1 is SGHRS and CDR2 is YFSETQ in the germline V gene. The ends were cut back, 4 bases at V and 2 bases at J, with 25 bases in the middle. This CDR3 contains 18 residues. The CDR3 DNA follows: TGCGCCAGCAGCACTTACGCCTGTGTTCTTACGGGGGCCTACGAGCAGTACGTC. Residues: CASSTYACVLTGAYEQYV.

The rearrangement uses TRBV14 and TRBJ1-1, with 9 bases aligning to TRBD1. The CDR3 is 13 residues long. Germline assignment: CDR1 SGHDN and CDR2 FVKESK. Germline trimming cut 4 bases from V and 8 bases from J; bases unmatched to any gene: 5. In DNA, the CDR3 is TGTGCCAGCAGCCTTAACAGGGGGCCAGAAGCTTTCTTT. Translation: CASSLNRGPEAFF.

Here the CDR3 DNA reads TGCGCCAGCAGCTTGGAAGGGGTGACAGATACGCAGTATTTT. It translates to CASSLEGVTDTQYF. V and J are TRBV5-1 and TRBJ2-3, with D perhaps TRBD1 (5 bases). Germline V gene data show CDR1 as SGHRS and CDR2 as YFSETQ. Between the trimmed V and J ends, which lost 0 bases and 3 bases, there was a span of 8 bases. The CDR3 runs to 14 residues.

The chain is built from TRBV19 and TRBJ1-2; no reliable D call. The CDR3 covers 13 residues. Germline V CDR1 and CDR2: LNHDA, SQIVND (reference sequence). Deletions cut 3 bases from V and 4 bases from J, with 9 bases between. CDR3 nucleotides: TGTGCCAGTAGTATTTCGCAGGTCTATGGCTACACCTTC. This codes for CASSISQVYGYTF.

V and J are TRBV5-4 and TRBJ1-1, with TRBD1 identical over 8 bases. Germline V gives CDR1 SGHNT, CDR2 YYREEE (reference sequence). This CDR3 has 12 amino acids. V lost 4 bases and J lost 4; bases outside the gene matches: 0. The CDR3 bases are TGTGCCAGCAGCGGACAGGGCACTGAAGCTTTCTTT. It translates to CASSGQGTEAFF.

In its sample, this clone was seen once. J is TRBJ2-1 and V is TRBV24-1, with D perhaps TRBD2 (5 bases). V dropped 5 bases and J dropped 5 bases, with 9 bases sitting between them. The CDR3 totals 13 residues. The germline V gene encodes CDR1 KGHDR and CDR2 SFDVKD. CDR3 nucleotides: TGTGCCACCAGTGCCCTGAGGGACAATGAGCAGTTCTTC. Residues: CATSALRDNEQFF.

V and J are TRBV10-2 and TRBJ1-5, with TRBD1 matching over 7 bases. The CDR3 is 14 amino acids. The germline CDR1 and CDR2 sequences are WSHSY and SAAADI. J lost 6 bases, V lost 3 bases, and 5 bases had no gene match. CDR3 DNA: TGCGCCAGCAGTGAAGGGGGCAGGGGTCAGCCCCAGCATTTT. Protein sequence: CASSEGGRGQPQHF.

The CDR3 bases are TGCGCCAGCAGTTACGGACAGAGTATTGAAAAACTGTTTTTT. This encodes CASSYGQSIEKLFF. This rearrangement joins TRBV5-1 to TRBJ1-4, with D possibly matching TRBD1 (6 bases). CDR3 length: 14 residues. V lost 5 bases and J 7 bases, leaving 15 bases between the germline ends. Germline lookup yields CDR1 SGHRS and CDR2 YFSETQ.

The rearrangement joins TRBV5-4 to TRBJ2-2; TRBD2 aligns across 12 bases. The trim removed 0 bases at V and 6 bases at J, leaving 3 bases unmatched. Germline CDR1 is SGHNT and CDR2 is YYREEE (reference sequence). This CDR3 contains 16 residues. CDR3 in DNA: TGTGCCAGCAGCTTGGCGTCTAGCGGGGGGGCCGGGGAGCTGTTTTTT. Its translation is CASSLASSGGAGELFF.

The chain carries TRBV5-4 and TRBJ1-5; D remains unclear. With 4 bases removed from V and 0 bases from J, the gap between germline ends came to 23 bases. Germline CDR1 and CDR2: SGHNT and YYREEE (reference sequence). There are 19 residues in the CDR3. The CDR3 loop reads CASSEETYLARYSNQPQHF. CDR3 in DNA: TGTGCCAGCAGCGAAGAGACATATTTGGCTCGCTATAGCAATCAGCCCCAGCATTTT.

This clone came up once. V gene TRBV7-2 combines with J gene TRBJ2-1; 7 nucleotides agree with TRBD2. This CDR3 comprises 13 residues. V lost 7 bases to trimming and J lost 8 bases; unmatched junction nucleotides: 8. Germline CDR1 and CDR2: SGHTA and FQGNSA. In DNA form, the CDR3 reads TGTGCCAGCAAACTAGCGTCAGAGGATGAGCAGTTCTTC. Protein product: CASKLASEDEQFF.